The rows below give T cell receptor beta chains drawn from one sample of a study of molecular identifiers for immune sequencing clone quantification. In TCRdb, the PCR reads were re-called with MiXCR into one record per CDR3 protein. The sample contains about 510,000 distinct CDR3 sequences, about 21% of which appear only once. The specimen was naive CD8+ T cells from blood, with Jurkat cell RNA spiked in. The receptors derive from a human donor in good health. Some libraries in this study had Jurkat cell RNA spiked in. The CDR3 runs from the conserved cysteine through the conserved F or W. D genes are given only for firm matches. Not all rows give a size; the values are once, few, many and, for expanded clones, a class.

clone_size	d_call	v_call	j_call	cdr3_aa	cdr3_nt
many	TRBD2	TRBV27	TRBJ2-7	CASSPEITSDEQYF	TGTGCCAGCAGTCCGGAAATCACTAGCGACGAGCAGTACTTC
few	NA	TRBV20-1	TRBJ2-3	CSARRREDTDTQYF	TGCAGTGCTAGACGGCGGGAAGACACAGATACGCAGTATTTT
NA	NA	TRBV5-8	TRBJ2-5	CASSFSGTQETQYF	TGTGCCAGCAGCTTTTCGGGAACTCAAGAGACCCAGTACTTC
NA	NA	TRBV21-1	TRBJ2-7	CAGGTLGKAGDNEQYF	TGTGCCGGCGGGACACTTGGGAAGGCAGGGGACAACGAGCAGTACTTC
few	NA	TRBV5-1	TRBJ2-7	CASSDSGDSYEQYF	TGCGCCAGCAGCGACTCAGGGGATTCCTACGAGCAGTACTTC
many	NA	TRBV7-9	TRBJ2-5	CASSHRQLQETQYF	TGTGCCAGCAGCCATAGACAGTTACAAGAGACCCAGTACTTC
many	NA	TRBV7-3	TRBJ2-7	CASSLTDSSYEQYF	TGTGCCAGCAGCTTAACTGACAGCAGCTACGAGCAGTACTTC
many	TRBD1	TRBV20-1	TRBJ1-5	CSARLTGTAQHF	TGCAGTGCTAGATTGACAGGGACGGCCCAGCATTTT
once	NA	TRBV7-9	TRBJ1-2	CASSENPNAYGYTF	TGTGCCAGCAGCGAAAATCCCAATGCCTATGGCTACACCTTC
NA	NA	TRBV21-1	TRBJ1-1	CASSSKRTGREAFF	TGTGCCAGCAGCTCAAAGCGTACAGGGCGTGAAGCTTTCTTT
few	NA	TRBV5-1	TRBJ2-6	CASSLGQANLNSGANVLTF	TGCGCCAGCAGCTTGGGTCAGGCAAACTTAAACTCTGGGGCCAACGTCCTGACTTTC
NA	TRBD2	TRBV20-1	TRBJ2-3	CSAPDDLAGYTDTQYF	TGCAGTGCTCCTGACGACCTAGCGGGATACACAGATACGCAGTATTTT
NA	NA	TRBV30	TRBJ2-5	CAWSENQETQYF	TGTGCCTGGAGTGAGAACCAAGAGACCCAGTACTTC
few	NA	TRBV4-1	TRBJ1-2	CASTVSGDYGYTF	TGCGCCAGCACCGTTTCGGGCGACTATGGCTACACCTTC
NA	TRBD1	TRBV4-1	TRBJ2-1	CASSPKEGTGWNNEQFF	TGCGCCAGCAGCCCAAAGGAGGGGACAGGGTGGAACAATGAGCAGTTCTTC
NA	TRBD1	TRBV6-2/TRBV6-3	TRBJ1-3	CASSSGQGGTGNTIYF	TGTGCCAGCAGTTCCGGACAGGGCGGAACTGGAAACACCATATATTTT
NA	NA	TRBV4-1	TRBJ2-1	CASSQDWANEQFF	TGCGCCAGCAGCCAAGACTGGGCAAATGAGCAGTTCTTC
many	NA	TRBV13	TRBJ2-1	CASSLLMGADNEQFF	TGTGCCAGCAGCTTACTGATGGGGGCTGACAATGAGCAGTTCTTC
many	NA	TRBV13	TRBJ2-5	CASRPRGAQETQYF	TGTGCCAGCAGACCCCGTGGAGCTCAAGAGACCCAGTACTTC
NA	NA	TRBV2	TRBJ2-1	CASSEDSSYNEQLF	TGTGCCAGCAGTGAGGATAGCTCCTACAATGAGCAGCTCTTC
NA	NA	TRBV28	TRBJ2-3	CASSFMFSTDAQYF	TGTGCCAGCAGTTTCATGTTTAGCACAGATGCGCAGTATTTT
many	TRBD1	TRBV2	TRBJ2-5	CATRDRLQETQYF	TGTGCCACCCGGGACAGGCTCCAAGAGACCCAGTACTTC
many	NA	TRBV7-8	TRBJ2-3	CASSLVMKGASTDTQYF	TGTGCCAGCAGCTTAGTTATGAAGGGAGCTAGCACAGATACGCAGTATTTT
NA	NA	TRBV11-2	TRBJ1-1	CASSLVGGLEAFF	TGTGCCAGCAGCTTAGTCGGAGGACTTGAAGCTTTCTTT
few	NA	TRBV12-3/TRBV12-4	TRBJ2-1	CASSFRETSYNEQFF	TGTGCCAGCAGTTTCCGGGAAACCTCCTACAATGAGCAGTTCTTC
many	NA	TRBV6-2/TRBV6-3	TRBJ2-7	CASSPSWGSGVPYEQYF	TGTGCCAGCAGCCCGAGTTGGGGGTCCGGGGTCCCCTACGAGCAGTACTTC
NA	NA	TRBV10-3	TRBJ1-4	CAISDPTTGGTNVKLFF	TGTGCCATCAGTGACCCTACGACAGGCGGCACTAATGTAAAACTGTTTTTT
few	NA	TRBV20-1	TRBJ2-7	CSAPGTDSYEQYF	TGCAGTGCCCCCGGGACGGACTCCTACGAGCAGTACTTC
few	NA	TRBV15	TRBJ1-4	CATSQLVEEKLFF	TGTGCCACCAGTCAGCTGGTGGAGGAAAAACTGTTTTTT
few	TRBD2	TRBV5-1	TRBJ2-3	CASSLVGTTLWSTDTQYF	TGCGCCAGCAGCTTGGTCGGGACTACACTTTGGAGCACAGATACGCAGTATTTT
NA	NA	TRBV11-1	TRBJ2-7	CASSLISNRDYEQYF	TGTGCCAGCAGCTTAATTTCTAACAGGGACTACGAGCAGTACTTC
NA	TRBD2	TRBV20-1	TRBJ2-7	CSARTSGSSGYEQYF	TGCAGTGCTCGGACTAGCGGCTCAAGTGGCTACGAGCAGTACTTC
NA	NA	TRBV7-9	TRBJ2-7	CASTSNEEWAYYEQYF	TGTGCCAGCACCTCCAACGAGGAGTGGGCCTATTACGAGCAGTACTTC
NA	TRBD1	TRBV6-2/TRBV6-3	TRBJ2-3	CASSYEQGAAYDTQYF	TGTGCCAGCAGTTACGAGCAGGGGGCGGCTTACGATACGCAGTATTTT
NA	NA	TRBV4-3	TRBJ1-1	CAGSQDRQANTEAFF	TGCGCCGGCAGCCAAGATAGGCAGGCAAACACTGAAGCTTTCTTT